This TCR beta chain was found in a study of patients and donors after allogeneic stem cell transplantation. TCRdb re-analysed the RT-PCR reads in MiXCR, keeping a single row per CDR3 protein. Among some 150,000 distinct CDR3 sequences listed, roughly 35% were seen once. Sequencing was done on a sample of blood, either unsorted or a sorted T cell fraction (not recorded which). This TCR was sampled from a human donor who was either an allogeneic HSCT recipient or a stem cell or donor lymphocyte infusion donor (not recorded which). It is not recorded whose cells these are; they may come from a transplant donor.

CDR3 sequence (DNA): TGTGCCAGCACTCTGGGGGCGAATGGCTACACCTTC. This sequence encodes CASTLGANGYTF. This chain joins TRBV12-3 or TRBV12-4 and TRBJ1-2, with TRBD1 as a possible D gene (6 bases). The CDR3 length is 12 residues. Trimming cost V 7 bases and J 6 bases, with 12 bases left between them.